The clone carrying this T cell receptor (beta chain) was seen only a few times. Other DNA sequences in the sample encode the same CDR3. This sample is part of a study of shared clonotypes between healthy human individuals. Within Nashville, Tennessee resided all donors, each a Caucasian adult. Germline V gives CDR1 DFQATT, CDR2 SNEGSKA (reference sequence). The CDR3 consists of 11 residues. V was clipped by 3 bases and J by 1 base, with 3 bases between them. Repertoires were generated with immunoSEQ multiplex PCR, while TCRdb's copy carries only in-frame clones and drops some. The data hold around 2,000,000 clones, with roughly 96% observed a single time.

Sequenced sample: naive CD4+ T cells sorted from blood. Subset in this sample: CD45RA+ positively selected. This chain joins TRBV20-1 and TRBJ1-1; D uncertain. The TCR sequence derives from a man aged 18 to 30 in good health. The CDR3 DNA follows: TGCAGTGCTAGGGGGAACACTGAAGCTTTCTTT. It is translated as CSARGNTEAFF.